These T cell receptor beta chains were read from a single sample in a study of blood T cell repertoires in COVID-19. Sequenced by immunoSEQ multiplex PCR; TCRdb stores in-frame clones only, minus some. The sample lists 150,000 to 200,000 clones; more than 85% were seen once. The material sequenced was peripheral blood. Every receptor here comes from a man aged 65 to 79 with active or convalescent COVID-19. The CDR3 runs from the conserved cysteine through the conserved F or W. A D gene is named only where the DNA matches it firmly. The size field is filled for only some rows; it gives once, few, many or a size class.

.,TRBV15,TRBJ2-4,.,CATSRARRDAKNIQYF,TGTGCCACCAGCAGGGCCCGGAGGGACGCCAAAAACATTCAGTACTTC
TRBD1,TRBV7-9,TRBJ2-1,.,CASSFRGTGDNEQFF,TGTGCCAGCAGTTTTAGAGGGACAGGCGACAATGAGCAGTTCTTC
TRBD2,TRBV4-3,TRBJ2-7,.,CASSQLAGGTILTKQYF,TGCGCCAGCAGCCAGTTAGCGGGGGGGACAATACTTACGAAGCAGTACTTC
.,TRBV29-1,TRBJ2-1,.,CSVVGSSGSSSYNEQFF,TGCAGCGTTGTGGGATCGAGCGGGTCAAGCTCCTACAATGAGCAGTTCTTC
.,TRBV6-5,TRBJ2-7,few,CASSSTTQGAEQYF,TGTGCCAGCAGTTCCACCACTCAGGGTGCCGAGCAGTACTTC
TRBD2,TRBV28,TRBJ2-3,.,CASSGTSLDTQYF,TGTGCCAGCAGTGGGACTAGCTTGGATACGCAGTATTTT
TRBD2,TRBV5-1,TRBJ2-4,.,CASSLVRGVNIQYF,TGCGCCAGCAGCTTGGTTCGGGGGGTGAACATTCAGTACTTC
TRBD1,TRBV6-5,TRBJ2-2,.,CASSYRQGPPGELFF,TGTGCCAGCAGTTATAGACAGGGGCCACCCGGGGAGCTGTTTTTT
.,TRBV27,TRBJ2-5,.,CASSLISPDSRGETQYF,TGTGCCAGCAGTTTAATTTCCCCAGACTCCCGGGGAGAGACCCAGTACTTC
TRBD2,TRBV7-2,TRBJ2-2,few,CASSLGGLAGGTGELFF,TGTGCCAGCAGCTTAGGGGGACTAGCGGGAGGCACCGGGGAGCTGTTTTTT
.,TRBV20-1,TRBJ2-3,.,CSASRGSSADTQYF,TGCAGTGCTAGTCGGGGGAGTTCCGCAGATACGCAGTATTTT
TRBD2,TRBV7-9,TRBJ2-7,.,CASGTSGRAYEQYF,TGTGCCAGCGGGACTAGCGGGAGGGCCTACGAGCAGTACTTC
TRBD1,TRBV7-9,TRBJ1-6,.,CAGTGTGRFPLHF,TGTGCCGGTACCGGGACAGGGAGATTTCCCCTCCACTTT
TRBD2,TRBV30,TRBJ2-1,.,CAWTLGLAGVREQFF,TGTGCCTGGACTTTGGGACTAGCGGGAGTCAGGGAGCAGTTCTTC
TRBD2,TRBV5-4,TRBJ2-1,.,CASSLMAGGHNEQFF,TGTGCCAGCAGCTTGATGGCGGGGGGGCACAATGAGCAGTTCTTC
TRBD1,TRBV27,TRBJ1-4,.,CASGDRGLVGEKLFF,TGTGCCAGTGGGGACAGGGGCCTTGTAGGTGAAAAACTGTTTTTT
.,TRBV5-8,TRBJ1-1,few,CASSYGTFNTEAFF,TGTGCCAGCAGCTACGGGACATTCAACACTGAAGCTTTCTTT
TRBD2,TRBV11-2,TRBJ2-2,.,CASSLVPRERGADTGELFF,TGTGCCAGCAGCTTAGTACCCCGAGAGCGGGGGGCAGACACCGGGGAGCTGTTTTTT
TRBD1,TRBV27,TRBJ1-5,.,CASSVMGQVNQPQHF,TGTGCCAGCAGTGTAATGGGACAGGTCAATCAGCCCCAGCATTTT
.,TRBV6-5,TRBJ2-3,once,CASSYRGASTDTQYF,TGTGCCAGCAGTTACCGGGGGGCCAGCACAGATACGCAGTATTTT
TRBD2,TRBV5-1,TRBJ2-1,.,CASSWTSGDYEQFF,TGCGCCAGCAGCTGGACTAGCGGGGACTATGAGCAGTTCTTC
.,TRBV11-2,TRBJ2-3,once,CAGGAGPTDTQYF,TGTGCCGGAGGGGCGGGTCCCACAGATACGCAGTATTTT
TRBD2,TRBV2,TRBJ2-3,.,CASSRTSGMVDTQYF,TGTGCCAGCAGTCGGACTAGCGGGATGGTAGATACGCAGTATTTT
TRBD1,TRBV27,TRBJ1-1,few,CASSRKGGPNTEAFF,TGTGCCAGCAGTAGAAAAGGGGGCCCGAACACTGAAGCTTTCTTT
TRBD2,TRBV6-2/TRBV6-3,TRBJ2-3,few,CASSYAAGDTDTQYF,TGTGCCAGCAGTTACGCAGCGGGAGACACAGATACGCAGTATTTT
.,TRBV6-5,TRBJ2-3,.,CASSYRGATDTQYF,TGTGCCAGCAGTTACCGGGGGGCCACAGATACGCAGTATTTT
TRBD1,TRBV29-1,TRBJ1-1,.,CSTINTGENTEAFF,TGCAGCACCATAAACACAGGGGAGAACACTGAAGCTTTCTTT
.,TRBV5-1,TRBJ2-7,.,CASSLDRELYEQYF,TGCGCCAGCAGCTTGGACAGAGAGCTCTACGAGCAGTACTTC
TRBD1,TRBV19,TRBJ2-5,.,CASSNTGTGPQETQYF,TGTGCCAGTAGTAACACTGGGACAGGGCCACAAGAGACCCAGTACTTC
.,TRBV7-2,TRBJ1-6,.,CASSLTGHNSPLHF,TGTGCCAGCAGCTTGACAGGACATAATTCACCCCTCCACTTT
.,TRBV19,TRBJ1-6,.,CASSITPSLGSSPLHF,TGTGCCAGTAGTATAACGCCCAGCCTTGGGAGTTCACCCCTCCACTTT
TRBD2,TRBV29-1,TRBJ2-1,.,CSVERGLAGSEYNEQFF,TGCAGCGTTGAAAGGGGACTAGCGGGAAGTGAGTACAATGAGCAGTTCTTC
.,TRBV6-2/TRBV6-3,TRBJ1-5,.,CASSYSTQGLRPQHF,TGTGCCAGCAGTTACTCGACACAGGGCTTAAGGCCCCAGCATTTT
TRBD2,TRBV7-2,TRBJ2-3,.,CASSPGLAGGRGDTQYF,TGTGCCAGCAGCCCTGGACTAGCGGGGGGGCGTGGAGATACGCAGTATTTT
TRBD1,TRBV3-1/TRBV3-2,TRBJ1-1,few,CASSRNRGPSPMNTEAFF,TGTGCCAGCAGCCGAAACAGGGGTCCCTCACCCATGAACACTGAAGCTTTCTTT
.,TRBV13,TRBJ1-5,.,CASSLGVNSNQPQHF,TGTGCCAGCAGCTTAGGTGTTAATAGCAATCAGCCCCAGCATTTT
TRBD1,TRBV27,TRBJ1-1,.,CASSLTGSETGPLNTEAFF,TGTGCCAGCAGTTTAACTGGGTCCGAGACAGGGCCCTTGAACACTGAAGCTTTCTTT
.,TRBV7-7,TRBJ2-5,.,CASSFGGRQETQYF,TGTGCCAGCAGCTTTGGTGGGAGACAAGAGACCCAGTACTTC
TRBD1,TRBV19,TRBJ1-1,.,CASGVTGAGITEAFF,TGTGCCAGTGGGGTGACAGGGGCTGGAATCACTGAAGCTTTCTTT
.,TRBV5-6,TRBJ1-2,.,CASSPGFGYTF,TGTGCCAGCAGCCCAGGGTTTGGCTACACCTTC
TRBD1,TRBV5-1,TRBJ1-4,.,CASSLTGANEKLFF,TGCGCCAGCAGCTTGACAGGGGCGAATGAAAAACTGTTTTTT
.,TRBV6-5,TRBJ1-2,.,CASSYARAEGGYTF,TGTGCCAGCAGTTACGCTCGGGCCGAGGGTGGCTACACCTTC
.,TRBV27,TRBJ2-7,.,CASSQRGVGSLSYEQYF,TGTGCCAGCAGCCAGAGGGGAGTCGGGAGCTTATCCTACGAGCAGTACTTC
.,TRBV18,TRBJ1-5,.,CASSLTRAGNQPQHF,TGTGCCAGCTCACTCACGCGGGCGGGGAATCAGCCCCAGCATTTT
.,TRBV5-1,TRBJ2-1,once,CASSASARPSSYNEQFF,TGCGCCAGCAGCGCTTCCGCGCGTCCGAGCTCCTACAATGAGCAGTTCTTC
.,TRBV18,TRBJ1-6,.,CASSPRQTRSSYNSPLHF,TGTGCCAGCTCACCACGACAGACTAGAAGCTCCTATAATTCACCCCTCCACTTT
TRBD2,TRBV19,TRBJ2-3,.,CASSIAGGGLADTQYF,TGTGCCAGTAGTATAGCCGGCGGGGGACTTGCAGATACGCAGTATTTT
.,TRBV7-6,TRBJ2-7,.,CASSSIYEQYF,TGTGCCAGCAGCTCTATCTACGAGCAGTACTTC
.,TRBV6-5,TRBJ1-6,once,CASSYSTWNSPLHF,TGTGCCAGCAGTTACTCGACATGGAATTCACCCCTCCACTTT
.,TRBV27,TRBJ2-1,.,CASSFSVGRAPNEQFF,TGTGCCAGCAGTTTTTCAGTCGGGAGAGCCCCCAATGAGCAGTTCTTC
.,TRBV7-2,TRBJ2-1,once,CASSLVRGLTYEQFF,TGTGCCAGCAGCTTAGTCCGGGGGTTAACATATGAGCAGTTCTTC
.,TRBV5-6,TRBJ1-2,.,CASSPGHRPYGYTF,TGTGCCAGCAGCCCCGGCCACAGGCCTTATGGCTACACCTTC
TRBD1,TRBV10-2,TRBJ2-7,.,CASSDRGYREQYF,TGCGCCAGCAGCGACAGGGGGTATCGCGAGCAGTACTTC
.,TRBV7-8,TRBJ1-3,.,CASSLVPNGVGNTIYF,TGTGCCAGCAGCTTAGTCCCTAACGGAGTTGGAAACACCATATATTTT
.,TRBV6-5,TRBJ2-7,.,CASTAAGSREQYF,TGTGCCAGCACCGCCGCGGGGTCGAGGGAGCAGTACTTC
.,TRBV5-5,TRBJ1-3,.,CASRAPGTGNTIYF,TGTGCCAGCAGGGCTCCGGGGACTGGAAACACCATATATTTT
.,TRBV6-2/TRBV6-3,TRBJ2-5,.,CASSSRTGTQYF,TGTGCCAGCAGTAGTCGTACTGGGACCCAGTACTTC
.,TRBV6-5,TRBJ2-3,.,CASTRTGSDTQYF,TGTGCCAGCACTAGAACAGGGTCCGATACGCAGTATTTT
.,TRBV30,TRBJ1-2,.,CAWSGGGYGYTF,TGTGCCTGGAGTGGAGGGGGATATGGCTACACCTTC